Below, 4 T cell receptor beta chains from the same sample are listed, as sequenced in a study of PD-1 blockade in classical Hodgkin lymphoma. The patients all showed relapse after autologous stem cell transplantation, while their brentuximab vedotin exposure varied. Magnetic depletion of unwanted cells isolated CD4+ T cells from thawed PBMCs. The repertoire was sequenced with immunoSEQ multiplex PCR; TCRdb's copy has only in-frame clones and lacks some. The sample yields thousands of clones, roughly three quarters seen once. The material was CD4+ T cells from blood, obtained at baseline. These receptor sequences come from a human donor with classical Hodgkin lymphoma.

J is TRBJ1-4 and V is TRBV10-3, with D possibly TRBD1 on 6 matching bases. The germline V gene has CDR1 ENHRY and CDR2 SYGVKD. This CDR3 comprises 15 residues. Trimming removed 0 bases from V and 7 bases from J, with 12 bases in between. In nucleotides, the CDR3 is TGTGCCATCAGTGAGTCCCGCGGGACACCTGAAAAACTGTTTTTT. The encoded protein is CAISESRGTPEKLFF.

The rearrangement links TRBV4-1 to TRBJ2-1; 7 nucleotides match TRBD2. This CDR3 comprises 19 residues. The V gene's germline CDR1 is MGHRA and CDR2 YSYEKL. V gave up 5 bases and J gave up 0 bases; unmatched junction bases: 16. This chain's CDR3 is CASSARARLAESSYNEQFF. For the CDR3, the DNA is TGCGCCAGCAGCGCTCGCGCTCGTCTAGCGGAAAGCTCCTACAATGAGCAGTTCTTC.

In its sample, this clone was seen once. This rearrangement joins TRBV19 to TRBJ2-7, with D possibly being TRBD1 (6 bases). The CDR3 is 13 amino acids. Germline V lookup: CDR1 LNHDA, CDR2 SQIVND (reference sequence). Trimming removed 5 bases at V and 6 bases at J, with 14 bases between. Written as DNA, the CDR3 is TGTGCCAGTAGTCAACAGGGCAGTTCCGAGCAGTACTTC. Amino acids: CASSQQGSSEQYF.

This chain links TRBV7-2 with TRBJ2-7, with TRBD2 matching over 10 bases. The CDR3 is 16 amino acids. The germline CDR1 and CDR2 sequences are SGHTA and FQGNSA. Trimming removed 0 bases from V and 0 bases from J; junction bases left unmatched: 2. As DNA, the CDR3 is TGTGCCAGCAGCTTAGCCCTAGCGGGAGTCTCCTACGAGCAGTACTTC. This translates into CASSLALAGVSYEQYF.